The rows below give T cell receptor beta chains drawn from one sample of a study of shared clonotypes between healthy human individuals. Assay: immunoSEQ multiplex PCR; the TCRdb copy retains only in-frame clones and omits some. The sample contains over a million clones, more than 95% of which appear only once. Input material: naive CD4+ T cells sorted from blood. All receptors come from a man aged 25-40 years in good health. Each CDR3 is given without its conserved first and last residue. The order of the fields is V gene, J gene, CDR3 protein.

TRBV7-6	TRBJ1-2	ASSLGTVVGYT
TRBV5-8	TRBJ2-7	ASSRQGFSYEQY
TRBV6-5	TRBJ1-2	ASSYSDSPYGYT
TRBV5-6	TRBJ2-4	ASSLGQPAKNIQY
TRBV19	TRBJ1-5	ASRTSGTVNQPQH
TRBV27	TRBJ1-5	ASSHLPTGASHQPQH
TRBV28	TRBJ2-7	ASSSDRGQY
TRBV10-1	TRBJ2-7	ASSSGYSYEQY
TRBV5-4	TRBJ2-6	ASSRDRGYSGANVLT
TRBV10-1	TRBJ2-3	ASSEARPSTDTQY
TRBV5-4	TRBJ2-7	ASSLGMRGIGYEQY
TRBV7-8	TRBJ2-5	ASSLFRGQETQY
TRBV4-3	TRBJ1-2	ASSQQQQGSYGYT
TRBV18	TRBJ2-5	ASSPDESGTQY
TRBV7-2	TRBJ2-1	ASSLVYPTSF
TRBV7-8	TRBJ2-7	ASSLTVGRTYEQY
TRBV28	TRBJ1-2	ASSPTSPGGYT
TRBV29-1	TRBJ1-1	SVDRGTEAF
TRBV9	TRBJ2-3	ASSVVGSSDTQY
TRBV11-2	TRBJ2-7	ASCHFSGTGNYEQY
TRBV7-2	TRBJ2-4	ASSSGGAAKNIQY
TRBV28	TRBJ2-7	ASNEFSASSGEQY
TRBV5-6	TRBJ1-1	ASSGWGGQLNTEAF
TRBV27	TRBJ2-1	ASSQRTSGLRTYNEQF
TRBV7-9	TRBJ2-3	ASSLSMGTQY
TRBV18	TRBJ1-5	ASSPTGTGSYQPQH
TRBV7-2	TRBJ1-5	ASSSEWGAHQPQH
TRBV28	TRBJ1-1	ASSPTRPKGAPNTEAF
TRBV27	TRBJ2-7	ASSSQGTGEQY
TRBV7-2	TRBJ2-1	ASSSSGSNHNEQF
TRBV7-9	TRBJ2-5	ASSHIFRRRETQY
TRBV7-9	TRBJ2-1	ASSKIAGGVYNEQF
TRBV7-3	TRBJ2-5	ASSRAGAETQY
TRBV14	TRBJ2-5	ASSHAETQY
TRBV11-2	TRBJ2-7	ASSLGRTASSYEQY
TRBV7-2	TRBJ2-2	ASSSGGINTGELF
TRBV29-1	TRBJ2-3	SFNEVGGQKSRTDTQY
TRBV14	TRBJ2-3	ASSPRTGQDTQY
TRBV5-4	TRBJ1-4	ASSSTQDAYEKLF
TRBV5-8	TRBJ2-7	ASTTGENSLEQY
TRBV27	TRBJ2-7	ASSSLRLAGVTYEQY
TRBV7-3	TRBJ2-5	ASSYLAGGGETQY
TRBV10-3	TRBJ1-3	AISDRAGNTIY
TRBV6-5	TRBJ1-2	ASRRPTGGGGYT
TRBV10-1	TRBJ2-5	ASSPGLTETQY
TRBV5-8	TRBJ2-5	ASSLGSLAGGETQY
TRBV27	TRBJ2-3	ALGRPDSGDTQY
TRBV29-1	TRBJ2-3	SVEEDRPGDTQY
TRBV23-1	TRBJ2-3	ASSLGSCTDTQY
TRBV25-1	TRBJ2-3	ASSERPSGRRGDTQY
TRBV7-6	TRBJ1-4	ASSSQGQYNEKLF
TRBV11-2	TRBJ2-1	ASSLDTVRRDFSYNEQF
TRBV28	TRBJ1-1	ASSYPSKAF
TRBV5-1	TRBJ2-5	ASSLAVGGEETQY
TRBV11-3	TRBJ2-7	ASSLGGGSYEQY
TRBV29-1	TRBJ2-3	SGLGLGGPLTDTQY
TRBV6-1	TRBJ2-3	ASSGGRGADTQY
TRBV28	TRBJ2-1	AIRDRGYNEQF